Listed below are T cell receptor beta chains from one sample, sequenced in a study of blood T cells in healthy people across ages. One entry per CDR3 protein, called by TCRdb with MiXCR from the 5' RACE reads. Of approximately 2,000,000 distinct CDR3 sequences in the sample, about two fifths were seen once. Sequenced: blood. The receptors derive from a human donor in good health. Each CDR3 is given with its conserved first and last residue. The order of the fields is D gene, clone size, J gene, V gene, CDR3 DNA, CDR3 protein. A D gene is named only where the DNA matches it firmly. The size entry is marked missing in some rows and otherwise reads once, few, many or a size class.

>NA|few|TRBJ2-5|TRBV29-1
TGCAGCGTTGAAGGCAGGTTCGGGGAGACCCAGTACTTC
CSVEGRFGETQYF
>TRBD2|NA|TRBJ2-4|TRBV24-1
TGTGCCACCAGTGAGGTCGGGGGGAACATTCAGTACTTC
CATSEVGGNIQYF
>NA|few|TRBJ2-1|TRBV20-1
TGCAGTGTTCCCGGGGAGACCTACTACAATGAGCAGTTCTTC
CSVPGETYYNEQFF
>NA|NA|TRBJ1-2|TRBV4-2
TGTGCCAGCAGCCAAATTCGTACGGAGGTCTACACCTTC
CASSQIRTEVYTF
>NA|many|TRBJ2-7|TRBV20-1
TGCAGTGCTAGAGATCGGCAGGGGGGGTACGAGCAGTACTTC
CSARDRQGGYEQYF
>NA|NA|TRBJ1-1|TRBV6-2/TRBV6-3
TGTGCCAGCAGTTTAAGACAAGGCCACACTGAAGCTTTCTTT
CASSLRQGHTEAFF
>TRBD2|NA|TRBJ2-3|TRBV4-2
TGTGCCAGCAGCCCACTAGCGGGGGCCCGGGGGAATACGCAGTATTTT
CASSPLAGARGNTQYF
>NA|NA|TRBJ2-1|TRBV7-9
TGTGCCAGCAGCTGGCCAAGGACTCAAGGGGGGAATGAGCAGTTCTTC
CASSWPRTQGGNEQFF
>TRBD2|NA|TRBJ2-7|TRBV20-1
TGCAGTGCTAGAGATCCGAGCGGGGTAAACAATGAGCAGTACTTC
CSARDPSGVNNEQYF
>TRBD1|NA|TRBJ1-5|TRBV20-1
TGCAGTGTTCCGAGCTGGGGGCAGGGGGCGAATCAGCCCCAGCATTTT
CSVPSWGQGANQPQHF
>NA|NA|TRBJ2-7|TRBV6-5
TGTGCCAGCAGTTACGTAGGGTCCGAGCAGTACTTC
CASSYVGSEQYF
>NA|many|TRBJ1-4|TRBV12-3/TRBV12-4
TGTGCCAGCAGTTCCGTGGCAGCAACTAATGAAAAACTGTTTTTT
CASSSVAATNEKLFF
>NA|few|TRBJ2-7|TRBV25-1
TGTGCCAGCAGTGGATACAACTCCTACGAGCAGTACTTC
CASSGYNSYEQYF
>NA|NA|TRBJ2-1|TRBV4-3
TGCGCCAGCAGCCAAGATAGTGGCGGGGGCTCGGGTGGGCAGTTCTTC
CASSQDSGGGSGGQFF
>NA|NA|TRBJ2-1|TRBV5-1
TGCGCCAGCAGCTTGGACAGTGTTACCTACAATGAGCAGTTCTTC
CASSLDSVTYNEQFF
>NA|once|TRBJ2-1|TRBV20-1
TGCAGTGCTAGGGGGGGAATGGCCTCCTACAATGAGCAGTTCTTC
CSARGGMASYNEQFF
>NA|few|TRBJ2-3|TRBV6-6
TGTGCCAGCAGCCCCCCGGGCAGGACTTTTAGCACAGATACGCAGTATTTT
CASSPPGRTFSTDTQYF
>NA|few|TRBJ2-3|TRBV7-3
TGTGCCAGCAGCTTAACCCCTCCGGGGGCGGCTAGCACAGATACGCAGTATTTT
CASSLTPPGAASTDTQYF
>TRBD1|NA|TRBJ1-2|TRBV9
TGTGCCAGCAGCCCTTCGGGACAGGAGTGTGGGGGCTACACCTTC
CASSPSGQECGGYTF
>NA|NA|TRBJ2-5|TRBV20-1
TGCAGTGCCCAGAGCCGGGGGCGTTCAAGCCAAGAGACCCAGTACTTC
CSAQSRGRSSQETQYF
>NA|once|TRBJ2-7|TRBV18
TGTGCCAGCTCACCATCACCGTTTTATGAGCAGTACTTC
CASSPSPFYEQYF
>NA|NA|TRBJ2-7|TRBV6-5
TGTGCCAGCAGTTACTCGGTGGCAGGGAAATACTACGAGCAGTACTTC
CASSYSVAGKYYEQYF
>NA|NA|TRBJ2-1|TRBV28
TGTGCCAGCAGTTGTTATCGGCCTGATCGCAATGAGCAGTTCTTC
CASSCYRPDRNEQFF
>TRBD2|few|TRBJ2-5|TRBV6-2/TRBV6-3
TGTGCCAGCAGATTGACTAGCGGCCAAGAGACCCAGTACTTC
CASRLTSGQETQYF
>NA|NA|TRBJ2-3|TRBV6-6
TGTGCCAGCAGTTACTCCATACAGCCTGATGATACGCAGTATTTT
CASSYSIQPDDTQYF
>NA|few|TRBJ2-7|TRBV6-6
TGTGCCAGCAGTTACCGCCAGAACAGGGACGCCTACGAGCAGTACTTC
CASSYRQNRDAYEQYF
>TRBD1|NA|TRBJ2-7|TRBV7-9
TGTGCCAGCAGCATCGACAGGGGGCTATCCTACGAGCAGTACTTC
CASSIDRGLSYEQYF
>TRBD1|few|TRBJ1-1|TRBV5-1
TGTGCCAGCAGGACAGGGGAGAACACTGAAGCTTTCTTT
CASRTGENTEAFF
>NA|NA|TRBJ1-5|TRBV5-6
TGTGCCAGCAGCTTCTCACGTTGGGGCAGTAGCAATCAGCCCCAGCATTTT
CASSFSRWGSSNQPQHF
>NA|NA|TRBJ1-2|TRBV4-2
TGTGCCAGCAGCCAAGCCTGGAGGGAATTGAACTATGGCTACACCTTC
CASSQAWRELNYGYTF
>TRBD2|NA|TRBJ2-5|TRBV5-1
TGCGCCAGCAGCCCAGCGGGGGCGAAAGAGACCCAGTACTTC
CASSPAGAKETQYF
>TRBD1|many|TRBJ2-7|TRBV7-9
TGTGCCAGCAGCTCGGAGACAGGGTTCTACGAGCAGTACTTC
CASSSETGFYEQYF
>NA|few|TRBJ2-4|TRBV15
TGTGCCACCGGCAGAGATTCAGGATCCAAAAACATTCAGTACTTC
CATGRDSGSKNIQYF
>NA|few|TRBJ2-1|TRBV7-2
TGTGCCAGCAGCTTAAGTCGGGGGCTAATCAATGAGCAGTTCTTC
CASSLSRGLINEQFF
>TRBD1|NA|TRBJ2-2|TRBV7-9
TGTGCCAGCAGCCCGTTTGGAAGGACAGGGTATGGCACCGGGGAGCTGTTTTTT
CASSPFGRTGYGTGELFF
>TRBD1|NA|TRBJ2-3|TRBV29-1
TGCAGCGTTGAAGATAGGAGGCAGGGGGCAAGCGGTACGCAGTATTTT
CSVEDRRQGASGTQYF
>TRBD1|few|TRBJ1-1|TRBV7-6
TGTGCCAGCAGCTTAGTGATACAGGGGAAGGGGACTGAAGCTTTCTTT
CASSLVIQGKGTEAFF